One and the same sample provided the 11 T cell receptor beta chains below, sequenced in a study of OX40 agonist ivuxolimab in advanced cancers. Sequencing used immunoSEQ multiplex PCR; TCRdb keeps in-frame clones, though not all of them. The table has about 25,000 clones, around four fifths seen once. Source: CD4+ or CD8+ T cells sorted from blood, taken in a trial of the OX40 agonist ivuxolimab. The receptors derive from an adult with an advanced solid tumor such as melanoma, head and neck, liver or kidney cancer.

V is TRBV27 and J is TRBJ1-2, with D possibly matching TRBD1 (5 bases). CDR3 size: 14 residues. Looked up from germline, CDR1 is MNHEY and CDR2 is SMNVEV (reference sequence). The V end lost 3 bases, the J end lost 6 bases, and 14 bases lay between the germline ends. The CDR3 coding sequence is TGTGCCAGCAGTTTTACGAGAGGGGCGGATGGCTACACCTTC. The encoded protein is CASSFTRGADGYTF.

V usage is TRBV4-1 and J usage is TRBJ1-1; 9 positions agree with TRBD1. With 4 bases clipped from V and 0 bases from J, the junction kept 9 bases outside the gene matches. The CDR3 consists of 17 residues. Germline V lookup: CDR1 MGHRA, CDR2 YSYEKL. In DNA, the CDR3 is TGCGCCAGCAGCCCCGGACAGGGGAAAGGCATGAACACTGAAGCTTTCTTT. Translating it yields CASSPGQGKGMNTEAFF.

The V and J genes are TRBV9 and TRBJ2-5; D not certain. The end of the DNA is better explained by TRBJ2-7, so the J call may be wrong. Germline CDR1 SGDLS, CDR2 YYNGEE. CDR3 size: 15 residues. CDR3 amino acids: CASSARPQAIYEQYF. The CDR3 bases are TGTGCCAGCAGCGCCCGGCCCCAGGCGATCTACGAGCAGTACTTC.

In the case of this clone: The junction and the germline gene differ at one end; a read error may be behind it. The rearrangement joins TRBV9 to TRBJ1-1; 8 bases map to TRBD1. The CDR3 is 17 residues long. The V gene's germline CDR1 is SGDLS and CDR2 YYNGEE. CDR3 in DNA: TGTGCCAGCAGCGACGCGAAGACAGGGGCGGTGAAAACTGAAGCTTTCTTT. Translating it yields CASSDAKTGAVKTEAFF.

This clone was recorded once. The V gene is TRBV5-8, the J gene TRBJ2-2; D gene ambiguous. The germline V gene has CDR1 SGHTS and CDR2 YDEGEE. V was shortened by 2 bases and J by 1 base, with 6 bases between the two germline ends. CDR3 length equals 14 residues. The CDR3 here is CASSLFMNTGELFF. CDR3 in DNA: TGTGCCAGCAGCTTATTTATGAACACCGGGGAGCTGTTTTTT.

CDR3: CASSYSAGSSYEQYF. CDR3 in DNA: TGTGCCAGCAGTTACTCAGCAGGGAGCTCCTACGAGCAGTACTTC. This chain uses TRBV6-6 with TRBJ2-7; possibly TRBD1 or TRBD2 for D (5 bases each). Germline V gene data show CDR1 as MNHNY and CDR2 as SVGAGI (reference sequence). The CDR3 runs to 15 residues. V was clipped by 0 bases and J by 0 bases, with 9 bases between them.

This clone was recorded once. The CDR3 DNA reads as TGTGCCAGCAGGAGTAGGGGGACCGGGGAGCTGTTTTTT. Translation gives CASRSRGTGELFF. The chain links TRBV6-5 to TRBJ2-2; D may be TRBD1 (6 bases). V was cut by 6 bases and J by 5 bases, with 10 bases left in between. CDR1 is MNHEY, CDR2 SVGAGI, per germline. The CDR3 extends over 13 amino acids.

This clone was found once. The genes are TRBV11-3 and TRBJ2-1; 10 nucleotides agree with TRBD2. After removal of 2 bases from V and 5 bases from J, the junction contained 6 bases not matched to a gene. Germline assignment: CDR1 SGHNT and CDR2 YENEEA. This CDR3 is 16 amino acids long. This CDR3 reads CASSLLAGGADNEQFF. The CDR3 nucleotides read TGTGCCAGCAGCTTATTAGCGGGAGGTGCGGACAATGAGCAGTTCTTC.

The chain joins TRBV11-2 to TRBJ2-7; 8 nucleotides align to TRBD1. The CDR3 runs to 15 residues. Unmatched junction bases numbered 9, after V lost 6 bases and J lost 2 bases. Per germline, CDR1 SGHAT and CDR2 FQNNGV. The CDR3 nucleotides are TGTGCCAGCAGTGGTTCCGACAGGGGTGCCTACGAGCAGTACTTC. Translation: CASSGSDRGAYEQYF.

CDR3 nucleotide sequence: TGTGCCAGCGGTAGCGGGAGGGCCCGGGAGACCCAGTACTTC. The encoded protein is CASGSGRARETQYF. V is TRBV27 and J is TRBJ2-5, with TRBD2 matching over 11 bases. Germline assignment: CDR1 MNHEY and CDR2 SMNVEV (reference sequence). CDR3 size: 14 residues. V was clipped by 8 bases and J by 5 bases; unmatched bases: 7.

This clone was seen only a few times. The chain joins TRBV5-6 to TRBJ2-2; 12 bases map to TRBD2. The CDR3 totals 17 residues. CDR1 and CDR2 (germline): SGHDT, YYEEEE. The junction had 7 bases not matched to a gene; V was cut back by 6 bases and J by 1 base. This chain's CDR3 is CASNNPGLAGNTGELFF. CDR3 coding DNA: TGTGCCAGCAACAATCCGGGACTAGCGGGGAACACCGGGGAGCTGTTTTTT.